This T cell receptor (beta chain) appears in the sequencing data of a study of blood T cell repertoires in COVID-19. Study details: Donors in the United States, Italy and Spain gave samples during acute or convalescent COVID-19.

CDR1 WNHNN and CDR2 SYGVQD come from the germline V gene (reference sequence). V was trimmed by 4 bases and J by 8 bases, leaving 14 bases between them. The CDR3 sequence is 13 residues long. The protocol was immunoSEQ multiplex PCR, while the TCRdb copy is restricted to in-frame clones and leaves out a portion. The table includes more than 450,000 clones, approximately 90% detected once. Participants' own reports of clinical history determined their cohort assignment. The TCR originated in a woman younger than 30 who had recovered from COVID-19. This rearrangement joins TRBV10-1 to TRBJ1-2; TRBD1 is a possible D gene (5 bases). The sequenced material came from PBMCs or T cells enriched from blood (not recorded which). The CDR3 DNA reads as TGCGCCAGCAGTGTTTCCAGGCAGGGAGGCTACACCTTC. It encodes CASSVSRQGGYTF.